A selection of T cell receptor beta chains follows, all from one sample in a study of T cell responses to AZD1222 COVID-19 vaccine. Measured with immunoSEQ multiplex PCR; TCRdb has only the in-frame clones, and not every one. The profile covers some 140,000 clones, with around 90% appearing a single time and around 3% taken by the ten largest. The sequencing used peripheral blood, collected on day 0 of AZD1222 vaccination. The receptors stem from an adult in good health. The CDR3 runs from the conserved cysteine through the conserved F or W. A D gene is named only where the DNA matches it firmly. Size is stated for part of the rows, as once, few or many counts, or as a class when the clone is expanded.

V gene	J gene	clone size	D gene	CDR3 protein	CDR3 DNA
TRBV19	TRBJ2-3	.	TRBD2	CASSNLAGGLYVDTQYF	TGTGCCAGTAGTAATTTAGCGGGAGGGCTTTATGTGGATACGCAGTATTTT
TRBV13	TRBJ2-2	.	TRBD1	CASSLAQGQGLTGELFF	TGTGCCAGCAGCTTAGCCCAGGGACAGGGACTTACCGGGGAGCTGTTTTTT
TRBV18	TRBJ1-5	.	TRBD1	CASSPGQGGNQPQHF	TGTGCCAGCTCACCAGGACAGGGCGGCAATCAGCCCCAGCATTTT
TRBV3-1/TRBV3-2	TRBJ2-1	.	.	CASSQDLWANSYNEQFF	TGTGCCAGCAGCCAAGATCTATGGGCTAACTCCTACAATGAGCAGTTCTTC
TRBV7-2	TRBJ1-6	.	TRBD1	CASSSTGKKYNSPLHF	TGTGCCAGCAGCTCGACAGGGAAGAAGTATAATTCACCCCTCCACTTT
TRBV28	TRBJ1-2	.	.	CASSLRIEGYTF	TGTGCCAGCAGTCTTAGGATTGAGGGCTACACCTTC
TRBV19	TRBJ1-3	once	TRBD1	CASSPGTGRRTIYF	TGTGCCAGTAGTCCGGGGACAGGCCGTAGGACCATATATTTT
TRBV7-9	TRBJ1-2	few	.	CASSVRGEGSGYTF	TGTGCCAGCTCTGTTAGAGGGGAAGGCTCTGGCTACACCTTC
TRBV9	TRBJ1-2	.	TRBD1	CASSAGQGAPGYTF	TGTGCCAGCAGCGCGGGACAGGGGGCGCCTGGCTACACCTTC
TRBV11-2	TRBJ2-1	.	TRBD2	CASSPTSGTYNEQFF	TGTGCCAGCAGCCCGACTAGCGGTACCTACAATGAGCAGTTCTTC
TRBV7-9	TRBJ2-7	.	.	CASSFGSSYEQYF	TGTGCCAGCAGCTTTGGAAGCTCCTACGAGCAGTACTTC
TRBV3-1/TRBV3-2	TRBJ1-1	.	.	CASSQVSRTEAFF	TGTGCCAGCAGCCAAGTGTCCAGGACTGAAGCTTTCTTT
TRBV7-2	TRBJ1-1	.	.	CASSFSNGGQTFKAFF	TGTGCCAGCAGCTTCTCTAATGGGGGGCAGACCTTCAAAGCTTTCTTT
TRBV3-1/TRBV3-2	TRBJ1-2	.	.	CASSPGRTTYGYTF	TGTGCCAGCAGCCCAGGACGGACAACCTATGGCTACACCTTC
TRBV7-9	TRBJ1-1	.	TRBD1	CASSLLTGGPNTEAFF	TGTGCCAGCAGCCTTCTGACAGGGGGCCCGAACACTGAAGCTTTCTTT
TRBV5-1	TRBJ2-1	.	TRBD2	CASSPGTSDYNEQFF	TGCGCCAGCAGCCCTGGGACTAGCGATTACAATGAGCAGTTCTTC
TRBV14	TRBJ2-2	.	.	CASSQHRANTGELFF	TGTGCCAGCAGCCAACACAGGGCTAACACCGGGGAGCTGTTTTTT
TRBV3-1/TRBV3-2	TRBJ2-1	.	.	CASSRVGEQFF	TGTGCCAGCAGCCGGGTAGGGGAGCAGTTCTTC
TRBV19	TRBJ1-1	.	.	CASSARPVNTEAFF	TGTGCCAGTAGTGCCCGACCCGTGAACACTGAAGCTTTCTTT
TRBV7-9	TRBJ1-2	.	.	CASSLGQPGVYTF	TGTGCCAGCAGCTTAGGGCAACCGGGGGTCTACACCTTC
TRBV7-8	TRBJ2-5	.	.	CASRLNVPSGTQETQYF	TGTGCCAGCAGACTAAATGTGCCGTCCGGGACTCAAGAGACCCAGTACTTC
TRBV5-1	TRBJ1-6	.	.	CASSLMGAPNSPLHF	TGCGCCAGCAGCTTGATGGGGGCCCCAAATTCACCCCTCCACTTT